One sample yielded the 10 T cell receptor beta chains listed below, sequenced in a study of T cells in Graves' hyperthyroidism and ophthalmopathy. Regions amplified from RNA transcripts were the TCR beta CDR3 regions. Researchers ran a first-round RT-PCR on the TCR CDR3 using the HTBI primer set. A single record per CDR3 protein comes from TCRdb applying MiXCR to the multiplex PCR reads. Seen here are hundreds of thousands of distinct CDR3 sequences, roughly 15% observed once, and the top ten hold 12%. The sequenced sample was blood. The receptors originated from a woman aged 45 to 65 with Graves' ophthalmopathy.

This clonotype has at least ten counts. V is TRBV5-1 and J is TRBJ1-2; 7 bases map to TRBD1. Germline loops: CDR1 SGHRS, CDR2 YFSETQ. V shed 2 bases, J shed 5 bases, and the junction held 9 bases outside the gene matches. CDR3 length: 15 residues. The CDR3 sequence: CASSLDHRGLYGYTF. CDR3 sequence (DNA): TGCGCCAGCAGCTTAGATCACAGGGGATTATATGGCTACACCTTC.

This clonotype has at least ten counts. The rearrangement links TRBV7-2 to TRBJ1-5, with 7 bases aligning to TRBD1. With 5 bases clipped from V and 0 bases from J, the junction kept 7 bases outside the gene matches. Germline V CDR1 and CDR2: SGHTA, FQGNSA. This CDR3 has 16 residues. The CDR3 DNA reads TGTGCCAGCAGCAAAGGGGGCGGAAATAGCAATCAGCCCCAGCATTTT. Translated, it gives CASSKGGGNSNQPQHF.

This clonotype showed up many times. The chain uses TRBV5-1 and TRBJ1-3; 7 positions match TRBD1. This CDR3 has 16 residues. Germline values: CDR1 SGHRS, CDR2 YFSETQ. V shed 4 bases and J 0 bases; nucleotides not matched to a gene: 7. The CDR3 reads CASSLIQGSSGNTIYF. In nucleotides, the CDR3 is TGCGCCAGCAGCCTTATACAGGGGAGCTCTGGAAACACCATATATTTT.

The chain uses TRBV12-5 and TRBJ1-6; D might be TRBD1 (5 bases). V lost 8 bases to trimming and J lost 6 bases, with 20 bases between them. This CDR3 has 16 amino acids. Germline values: CDR1 LGHNT, CDR2 FRNRAP. The CDR3 coding sequence is TGTGCTAGTTCCAGCACCCCCCAGGGCGGTAATTCACCCCTCCACTTT. It is translated as CASSSTPQGGNSPLHF.

This clonotype was seen many times. The V gene is TRBV28, the J gene TRBJ2-7; 10 nucleotides align to TRBD2. J was trimmed by 0 bases and V by 6 bases; bases with no gene match: 8. Germline CDR1 reads MDHEN; CDR2 reads SYDVKM. This CDR3 contains 16 residues. CDR3 sequence (DNA): TGTGCCAGCAGGACGACCGGGACTAGCGTCTCCTACGAGCAGTACTTC. This sequence encodes CASRTTGTSVSYEQYF.

This clonotype was seen many times. Mismatch with germline at one junction end may stem from a read error. The genes are TRBV20-1 and TRBJ2-7; perhaps TRBD2 as D (6 bases). Germline lookup yields CDR1 DFQATT and CDR2 SNEGSKA (reference sequence). The CDR3 has 12 residues. The CDR3 loop reads CSARDSGREQYF. The CDR3 bases are TGCAGTGCAAGAGATTCAGGGAGGGAGCAGTACTTC.

This clonotype has a handful of counts. This chain links TRBV9 with TRBJ1-1; D gene uncertain. The V gene's germline CDR1 is SGDLS and CDR2 YYNGEE. This CDR3 comprises 14 residues. Between the trimmed V and J ends, which lost 0 bases and 0 bases, there was a span of 6 bases. Here the CDR3 reads CASSVALMNTEAFF. The CDR3 DNA follows: TGTGCCAGCAGCGTAGCTTTGATGAACACTGAAGCTTTCTTT.

This clonotype was picked up a small number of times. The CDR3 here is CASGKRLAGVGNEQFF. CDR3 bases: TGTGCCAGCGGGAAAAGACTAGCGGGAGTAGGAAATGAGCAGTTCTTC. The V and J genes are TRBV12-3 or TRBV12-4 and TRBJ2-1; 12 bases are a match to TRBD2. J was trimmed by 7 bases and V by 8 bases; bases with no gene match: 12. This CDR3 contains 16 residues.

The V and J genes are TRBV9 and TRBJ1-2; TRBD1 agrees at 8 bases. Germline V gene data show CDR1 as SGDLS and CDR2 as YYNGEE. V lost 3 bases, J lost 4 bases, and 8 bases stayed unmatched. The CDR3 has 15 amino acids. CDR3 sequence reads: CASSARRTGSYGYTF. CDR3 coding DNA: TGTGCCAGCAGCGCACGTCGGACAGGGAGCTATGGCTACACCTTC.

This clonotype showed up just a few times. The chain has TRBV27 and TRBJ2-1, with no clear D. Germline V CDR1 and CDR2: MNHEY, SMNVEV (reference sequence). Deletions cut 3 bases from V and 4 bases from J, with 7 bases between. This CDR3 is built from 13 residues. CDR3 protein: CASSFSEYNEQFF. Here the CDR3 DNA reads TGTGCCAGCAGTTTTTCGGAGTACAATGAGCAGTTCTTC.